In this sample, the clone carrying this TCR beta chain turned up many times. Its specificity is unknown. Time point noted: patch test 2, 6 weeks after DPC sensitization. As to treatment: therapeutic diphenylcyclopropenone sensitization with weekly scalp DPC. This entry belongs to a study of human T cells and chemical hapten exposure. As for the study in general: Weekly scalp doses of diphenylcyclopropenone were given to patients during the roughly 25-week study. Patients, predominantly female, presented with alopecia areata, totalis or universalis. Notes on the study in general: Given that the donors had alopecia, their immune response may differ from that seen in healthy people.

This CDR3 spans 13 amino acids. V was trimmed by 2 bases and J by 5 bases, leaving 7 bases between them. CDR1 and CDR2 (germline): LGHNA, YNFKEQ. MiXCR, applied by TCRdb to the RACE reads, yields one record per CDR3 protein. Of around 100,000 distinct CDR3 sequences listed, about an eighth are singletons. The chain carries TRBV4-2 and TRBJ1-5; D unclear. This material consisted of whole blood, taken in connection with sensitization to the hapten diphenylcyclopropenone (DPC). The source of this sequence is a woman aged 40 to 55 with alopecia areata. Some clones in this sample may be carry-over from other donors' samples. The CDR3 DNA reads TGTGCCAGCAGCCAAAGCGCGGATCAGCCCCAGCATTTT. It translates to CASSQSADQPQHF.